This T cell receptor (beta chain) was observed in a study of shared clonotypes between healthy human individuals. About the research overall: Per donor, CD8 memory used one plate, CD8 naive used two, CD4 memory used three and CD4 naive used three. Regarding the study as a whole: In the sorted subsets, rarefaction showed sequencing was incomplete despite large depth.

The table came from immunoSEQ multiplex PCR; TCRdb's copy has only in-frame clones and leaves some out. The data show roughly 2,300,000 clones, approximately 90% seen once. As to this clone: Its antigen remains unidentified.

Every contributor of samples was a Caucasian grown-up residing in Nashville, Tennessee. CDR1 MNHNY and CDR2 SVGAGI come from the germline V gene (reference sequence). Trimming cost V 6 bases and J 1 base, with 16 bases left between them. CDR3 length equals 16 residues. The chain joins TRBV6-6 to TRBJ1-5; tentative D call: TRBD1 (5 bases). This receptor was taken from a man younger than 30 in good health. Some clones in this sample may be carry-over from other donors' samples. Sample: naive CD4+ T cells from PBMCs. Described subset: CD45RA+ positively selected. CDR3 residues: CASSQRSGGSNQPQHF. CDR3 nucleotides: TGTGCCAGCAGCCAAAGGTCGGGGGGGAGCAATCAGCCCCAGCATTTT.